This T cell receptor beta chain was sequenced in a study of T cell repertoires in cytomegalovirus infection. Overall study: In public TCR beta signatures, there were indications of both CMV infection and matching HLA type.

TCRdb recomputed calls from the reads with MiXCR, one row per CDR3 protein. The top ten hold roughly 13% of the sample, which has approximately 1,000,000 distinct CDR3 sequences, roughly 30% seen once. Worth noting for this clonotype: The antigen remains undetermined.

J was trimmed by 5 bases and V by 6 bases; bases with no gene match: 7. CDR3 size: 14 residues. Germline V CDR1 and CDR2: SGHDN, FVKESK. General observations from the study: Identification of carriers of CMV plus the relevant HLA was performed using cumulative public TCR beta family frequency. Ex vivo, HLA-C-restricted CMV-specific TCR beta clonotypes prevailed over the rest of the response.

The rearrangement joins TRBV14 to TRBJ2-5; 9 bases are shared with TRBD1. The material was cultured CD8+ T cells from PBMCs, obtained from culture after CMV antigen stimulation. The TCR sequence derives from a human donor in good health (CMV status not recorded). Some clones in this sample may be carry-over from other donors' samples. This CDR3 is CASRQTGGAETQYF. The CDR3 nucleotides read TGTGCCAGCAGACAAACAGGGGGCGCGGAGACCCAGTACTTC.